A selection of T cell receptor beta chains follows, all from one sample in a study of blood T cell repertoires in COVID-19. TCRdb's copy holds only in-frame clones and misses some; the assay was immunoSEQ multiplex PCR. The data contain around 300,000 clones, more than 75% of them singletons. Sequenced input: peripheral blood. These receptors were taken from a woman aged 45-65 years with active or convalescent COVID-19. Each CDR3 is given with its conserved first and last residue. A D gene is named only where the DNA matches it firmly. Size values are once, few and many counts, or a class for expanded clones, and some rows have none.

v_gene	j_gene	abundance	d_gene	CDR3nt	CDR3aa
TRBV18	TRBJ1-1	once	.	TGTGCCAGCTCACCTCAATTGTGGGCAATGAACACTGAAGCTTTCTTT	CASSPQLWAMNTEAFF
TRBV7-2	TRBJ1-4	.	.	TGTGCCAGCAGCTTAGCGACAGCTTCCGCCTTCGATCATGAAAAACTGTTTTTT	CASSLATASAFDHEKLFF
TRBV19	TRBJ1-6	.	.	TGTGCCAGTAGTTTCACGGATTCACCCCTCCACTTT	CASSFTDSPLHF
TRBV7-2	TRBJ1-3	.	.	TGTGCCAGCAGCTTTCGCCCCGACAACACGATCTCTGGAAACACCATATATTTT	CASSFRPDNTISGNTIYF
TRBV28	TRBJ2-4	.	TRBD1	TGTGCCAGCAGCCTCCCGGGACAGGTCAAAAACATTCAGTACTTC	CASSLPGQVKNIQYF
TRBV4-1	TRBJ2-5	.	.	TGCGCCAGCAGCCAAGTAAGATCTAGTACCCTCCAAGAGACCCAGTACTTC	CASSQVRSSTLQETQYF
TRBV19	TRBJ1-3	.	.	TGTGCCAGTAGGCCAGGGCAAGCTGGAAACACCATATATTTT	CASRPGQAGNTIYF
TRBV5-4	TRBJ1-2	.	TRBD1	TGTGCCAGCAGCTTTCCGGACAGGGGAAACTATGGCTACACCTTC	CASSFPDRGNYGYTF
TRBV7-2	TRBJ2-7	few	TRBD2	TGTGCCAGCAGCCCCCTAGCGGGAACCTCCGAGCAGTACTTC	CASSPLAGTSEQYF
TRBV5-5	TRBJ2-7	.	TRBD1	TGTGCCAGCAGCACGGGACAGGGGGGTTACGAGCAGTACTTC	CASSTGQGGYEQYF
TRBV4-1	TRBJ2-4	.	TRBD1	TGCGCCAGCAGCCAAGAACAGGGGATGAAAAACATTCAGTACTTC	CASSQEQGMKNIQYF
TRBV4-3	TRBJ2-7	.	TRBD2	TGCGCCAGCAGCCAGCAGCGGGAGGGCTACGAGCAGTACTTC	CASSQQREGYEQYF
TRBV28	TRBJ1-2	.	.	TGTGCCAGCAGGTCTCCGGGACATAAAGGCTACACCTTC	CASRSPGHKGYTF
TRBV30	TRBJ2-5	.	.	TGTGCTGTCACGTTCCTAAGTATTCTGAACTTC	CAVTFLSILNF
TRBV27	TRBJ2-6	.	.	TGTGCCAGCATTCGAGCCTCTGGGGCCAACGTCCTGACTTTC	CASIRASGANVLTF
TRBV18	TRBJ2-2	.	.	TGTGCCAGCTCACCGACAGGAGAAGGCACCGGGGAGCTGTTTTTT	CASSPTGEGTGELFF
TRBV7-9	TRBJ2-3	once	TRBD1	TGTGCCAGCAGCAAGACAGGGGAGTTTGGAGATACGCAGTATTTT	CASSKTGEFGDTQYF
TRBV11-2	TRBJ1-2	.	.	TGTGCCAGCAGCTTACGACAAATCTATGGCTACACCTTC	CASSLRQIYGYTF
TRBV29-1	TRBJ1-4	.	.	TGCAGCGCCTTTGAGGGAGGTGAAAAACTGTTTTTT	CSAFEGGEKLFF
TRBV6-2/TRBV6-3	TRBJ2-1	.	.	TGTGCCAGCAGTTACAGGTGGGAGTTGTTTAATGAGCAGTTCTTC	CASSYRWELFNEQFF
TRBV5-5	TRBJ1-5	.	.	TGTGCCAGCAGCTTGAAGGGTGGGGCCGAAGGCAATCAGCCCCAGCATTTT	CASSLKGGAEGNQPQHF
TRBV9	TRBJ2-1	.	.	TGTGCCAGCAGCGTGGAGGGGGCTAATGAGCAGTTCTTC	CASSVEGANEQFF
TRBV5-4	TRBJ1-2	.	.	TGTGCCAGCAGCTTGGAGGAGAGCTATGGCTACACCTTC	CASSLEESYGYTF
TRBV30	TRBJ2-2	.	.	TGTGCCTGGAATGTAGCGGTAAACACCGGGGAGCTGTTTTTT	CAWNVAVNTGELFF
TRBV19	TRBJ2-7	.	.	TGTGCCAGTAGTTACGGACTCTCCTACGAGCAGTACTTC	CASSYGLSYEQYF
TRBV30	TRBJ2-5	.	.	TGTGCCTGGAGGAAGGAAAAGGGGCTCCAAGAGACCCAGTACTTC	CAWRKEKGLQETQYF
TRBV19	TRBJ2-1	.	TRBD1	TGTGCCAGTACTAGGACAGGGGGTCCCTACAATGAGCAGTTCTTC	CASTRTGGPYNEQFF
TRBV5-4	TRBJ1-1	.	.	TGTGCCAGCAGCTTGTGGGCAAACACTGAAGCTTTCTTT	CASSLWANTEAFF
TRBV6-2/TRBV6-3	TRBJ2-6	.	TRBD1	TGTGCCAGCAGTTACGGGGGACAGGGGTTCAGGGTCATCTCTGGGGCCAACGTCCTGACTTTC	CASSYGGQGFRVISGANVLTF
TRBV4-2	TRBJ1-4	.	TRBD1	TGTGCCAGCAGCCGCACCGGGACAGGGGGAAAACTGTTTTTT	CASSRTGTGGKLFF
TRBV24-1	TRBJ2-1	.	TRBD2	TGTGCCACCAGTGATGGTACTAGCGGGAGGGAGCAGTTCTTC	CATSDGTSGREQFF
TRBV10-3	TRBJ1-1	.	TRBD1	TGTGCCATCAGTGAACAGGGGCAGACTGAAGCTTTCTTT	CAISEQGQTEAFF
TRBV6-4	TRBJ2-7	.	TRBD2	TGTGCCAGCAGCCGACTAGCGGGGGTCCCCTACGAGCAGTACTTC	CASSRLAGVPYEQYF
TRBV5-1	TRBJ2-2	few	TRBD1	TGCGCCAGCAGCTATCGACAGGGGGCGTCCGGGGAGCTGTTTTTT	CASSYRQGASGELFF
TRBV30	TRBJ2-2	once	.	TGTGCCTGGAGTGTACCATCAGGGCTGTTTTTT	CAWSVPSGLFF
TRBV7-8	TRBJ1-5	few	.	TGTGCCAGCAGCAAGGATTCGGGTAGCAATCAGCCCCAGCATTTT	CASSKDSGSNQPQHF
TRBV29-1	TRBJ1-1	few	.	TGCAGCGCCGAATCTGACAGAGCTGAAGCTTTCTTT	CSAESDRAEAFF
TRBV5-1	TRBJ2-3	.	TRBD1	TGCGCCAGCAGGAGGACAGGGGAGGCAGATACGCAGTATTTT	CASRRTGEADTQYF
TRBV11-2	TRBJ1-1	.	.	TGTGCCAGCAGCTTAGTGTCAGGGATGAACACTGAAGCTTTCTTT	CASSLVSGMNTEAFF
TRBV4-2	TRBJ1-2	.	.	TGTGCCAGCAGCCAAGATACGTCGGGACACTTAGGCGGCTACACCTTC	CASSQDTSGHLGGYTF
TRBV2	TRBJ2-1	.	.	TGTGCCAGCAGTGAAACGCGGCAGGGGAGCCTCCAGTTCTTC	CASSETRQGSLQFF
TRBV7-8	TRBJ1-1	.	.	TGTGCCAGCAGCTTGGGGGGGCTCAACACTGAAGCTTTCTTT	CASSLGGLNTEAFF
TRBV5-8	TRBJ1-6	.	.	TGTGCCAGCATCCAAGGGAGCTCCTATAATTCACCCCTCCACTTT	CASIQGSSYNSPLHF
TRBV4-1	TRBJ1-3	few	TRBD1	TGCGCCAGCAGCCAGGTTGGACAGGGTCCTGGAAACACCATATATTTT	CASSQVGQGPGNTIYF
TRBV24-1	TRBJ1-1	.	.	TGTGCCACCAGTGAGGCAGGTAGCACTGAAGCTTTCTTT	CATSEAGSTEAFF